Below, one TCR beta chain is given with its context. TCRdb keeps only in-frame clones here, not all; method: immunoSEQ multiplex PCR. The sample has some 16,000 clones; almost 85% are singletons. This specimen belongs to a study of T cell changes during pregnancy in multiple sclerosis. The CDR3 is made up of 16 amino acids. V lost 1 base, J lost 3 bases, and 12 bases lay in between. The V gene's germline CDR1 is LGHNA and CDR2 YSLEER. This chain uses TRBV4-3 with TRBJ2-2, with D possibly being TRBD1 (6 bases). This TCR was recovered from a female donor in good health, enrolled as a control in a pregnancy study. Sequenced here: CD8+ T cells from peripheral blood mononuclear cells, sampled in the second trimester of pregnancy. The CDR3 region is CASSQALDSYTGELFF. CDR3 sequence (DNA): TGCGCCAGCAGCCAAGCGCTGGACAGCTACACCGGGGAGCTGTTTTTT.